Following are 26 T cell receptor beta chains from one sample sequenced in a study of blood T cell repertoires in COVID-19. The repertoire was sequenced with immunoSEQ multiplex PCR; TCRdb's copy has only in-frame clones and lacks some. The sample has approximately 50,000 clones, about 75% seen once. Material: peripheral blood. All receptors come from a man aged 45 to 65 with active or convalescent COVID-19.

The chain is built from TRBV11-2 and TRBJ2-1; D is possibly TRBD2 (5 bases). V shed 3 bases and J shed 7 bases, with 16 bases lying between them. This CDR3 comprises 15 residues. CDR1 and CDR2 (germline): SGHAT, FQNNGV. As DNA, the CDR3 is TGTGCCAGCAGCTTCCCACTAGGGTCGAGGAATGAGCAGTTCTTC. Residues: CASSFPLGSRNEQFF.

In its sample, this clone was seen once. This chain uses TRBV5-1 with TRBJ2-7, with TRBD2 as a possible D gene (5 bases). V lost 4 bases and J lost 6, with 17 bases in between. The germline gives CDR1 SGHRS, CDR2 YFSETQ. The CDR3 loop spans 14 amino acids. CDR3 DNA sequence: TGCGCCAGCAGCCTTAGAGAGGGTCTTGGCGAGCAGTACTTC. Translation gives CASSLREGLGEQYF.

This clone has only a few counts. This rearrangement joins TRBV5-5 to TRBJ2-7; D unclear. The CDR3 runs to 12 residues. V lost 2 bases and J 4 bases, leaving 7 bases between the germline ends. Germline values: CDR1 SGHKS, CDR2 YYEKEE (reference sequence). The CDR3 reads CASSLIGYEQYF. DNA of the CDR3: TGTGCCAGCAGCTTAATCGGGTACGAGCAGTACTTC.

The chain couples TRBV19 to TRBJ2-7, with D possibly being TRBD2 (6 bases). The germline gives CDR1 LNHDA, CDR2 SQIVND (reference sequence). Deletions cut 4 bases from V and 3 bases from J, with 10 bases between. The CDR3 totals 13 residues. The chain's CDR3 is CASSTTGSYEQYF. In DNA, the CDR3 is TGTGCCAGTAGTACAACCGGGAGCTACGAGCAGTACTTC.

The chain couples TRBV19 to TRBJ2-2, with 8 bases identical to TRBD1. CDR1 and CDR2 from the germline V gene are LNHDA and SQIVND (reference sequence). The CDR3 spans 17 residues. V lost 3 bases and J lost 1; bases outside the gene matches: 7. CDR3 sequence reads: CASSMAIDRGNTGELFF. The CDR3 region has the DNA TGTGCCAGTAGTATGGCCATTGACAGGGGGAACACCGGGGAGCTGTTTTTT.

The chain joins TRBV14 to TRBJ2-3; no clear D gene. V dropped 4 bases and J dropped 0 bases, with 8 bases sitting between them. This CDR3 has 14 residues. Germline CDR1 reads SGHDN; CDR2 reads FVKESK. CDR3 protein: CASSRETSTDTQYF. CDR3 coding DNA: TGTGCCAGCAGCCGAGAAACTAGCACAGATACGCAGTATTTT.

The genes are TRBV5-4 and TRBJ1-5; D is undetermined. This CDR3 spans 15 amino acids. Trimming left V 4 bases short and J 0 bases short, with 11 bases between. Germline V gene data show CDR1 as SGHNT and CDR2 as YYREEE (reference sequence). Written as DNA, the CDR3 is TGTGCCAGCAGCGCCGGCGGGCATAGCAATCAGCCCCAGCATTTT. This sequence encodes CASSAGGHSNQPQHF.

The rearrangement links TRBV28 to TRBJ1-2; D may be TRBD1 (6 bases). CDR3 size: 14 residues. V was trimmed by 10 bases and J by 5 bases, leaving 20 bases between them. Per the germline V gene, CDR1 is MDHEN and CDR2 is SYDVKM. The CDR3 DNA follows: TGTGCCACTCTAAAGACAGGACGGAATTATGGCTACACCTTC. Translating gives CATLKTGRNYGYTF.

This clone turned up a few times. The chain couples TRBV5-3 to TRBJ2-1, with a tentative D call TRBD1 (6 bases). TRBV5-3 qualifies as an ORF whose function is uncertain. CDR3 size: 16 residues. The germline V and J ends were trimmed by 4 bases and 6 bases, with 20 bases remaining between them. In nucleotides, the CDR3 is TGTGCCAGAAGCCGGACTCCGGGACATGTATGCAATGAGCAGTTCTTC. Protein product: CARSRTPGHVCNEQFF.

The chain is built from TRBV10-3 and TRBJ2-3; tentative D call: TRBD2 (6 bases). The ends were cut back, 5 bases at V and 0 bases at J, with 9 bases in the middle. Germline lookup yields CDR1 ENHRY and CDR2 SYGVKD. The CDR3 extends over 14 amino acids. The CDR3 DNA reads as TGTGCCATCAGTCTCGGGACTAGCACAGATACGCAGTATTTT. This codes for CAISLGTSTDTQYF.

This chain joins TRBV9 and TRBJ2-3, with 10 bases fitting TRBD1. The V and J ends lost 0 bases and 1 base, in that order; junction bases with no gene match: 2. Germline CDR1 reads SGDLS; CDR2 reads YYNGEE. This CDR3 region has 16 residues. This chain's CDR3 is CASSVGDRGGTDTQYF. The CDR3 DNA reads as TGTGCCAGCAGCGTAGGGGACAGGGGCGGCACAGATACGCAGTATTTT.

The rearrangement links TRBV10-1 to TRBJ1-1; D gene unclear. Per germline, CDR1 WNHNN and CDR2 SYGVQD (reference sequence). This CDR3 spans 13 amino acids. V shed 4 bases and J shed 1 base, with 7 bases lying between them. The CDR3 sequence: CASSGGENTEAFF. Here the CDR3 DNA reads TGCGCCAGCAGTGGAGGCGAGAACACTGAAGCTTTCTTT.

V and J are TRBV7-9 and TRBJ2-7; a possible D gene is TRBD1 (7 bases). Germline CDR1 SEHNR, CDR2 FQNEAQ (reference sequence). Trimming shortened V by 5 bases and J by 4 bases, and 21 bases separated the two germline ends. The CDR3 spans 16 residues. The CDR3 nucleotides are TGTGCCAGCAGCCAAATTGGCGGGACAGCGACTTACGAGCAGTACTTC. This encodes CASSQIGGTATYEQYF. Drawing the rest from reference TRBV7-9 and TRBJ2-7, the complete variable domain is DTGVSQNPRHKITKRGQNVTFRCDPISEHNRLYWYRQTLGQGPEFLTYFQNEAQLEKSRLLSDRFSAERPKGSFSTLEIQRTEQGDSAMYLCASSQIGGTATYEQYFGPGTRLTVT.

V usage is TRBV5-6 and J usage is TRBJ2-5; D is uncertain. The CDR3 totals 16 residues. V was pared by 0 bases and J by 2 bases, with 14 bases between. CDR1 SGHDT and CDR2 YYEEEE come from the germline V gene. For the CDR3, the DNA is TGTGCCAGCAGCTTGGCCCTGGTCCAGAATCAAGAGACCCAGTACTTC. Its protein is CASSLALVQNQETQYF.

The gene calls are TRBV6-5 and TRBJ2-2, with D perhaps matching TRBD1 (6 bases). In germline, CDR1 is MNHEY, CDR2 SVGAGI. CDR3 length equals 15 residues. V lost 7 bases to trimming and J lost 5 bases, with 17 bases between them. The CDR3 DNA reads as TGTGCCAGCAACCGAGGTGCAGGGGCGACCGGGGAGCTGTTTTTT. Encoded protein: CASNRGAGATGELFF.

This chain uses TRBV5-1 with TRBJ2-5, with TRBD1 as a possible D gene (6 bases). Germline values: CDR1 SGHRS, CDR2 YFSETQ. V was clipped by 1 base and J by 1 base, with 14 bases between them. CDR3 size: 16 residues. CDR3 nucleotides: TGCGCCAGCAGCTTGAGAGCCAGGGGTGGCCAAGAGACCCAGTACTTC. This sequence encodes CASSLRARGGQETQYF.

This chain joins TRBV15 and TRBJ1-1; D is undetermined. The CDR3 has 15 amino acids. V was trimmed by 0 bases and J by 3 bases, leaving 11 bases between them. Germline V gene lookup returns CDR1 LNHNV and CDR2 YYDKDF (reference sequence). CDR3 sequence (DNA): TGTGCCACCAGCAGAGATTACTCCACTTACACTGAAGCTTTCTTT. The encoded protein is CATSRDYSTYTEAFF.

The rearrangement links TRBV5-1 to TRBJ2-1; 9 bases agree with TRBD1. The CDR3 runs 14 residues. In germline, CDR1 is SGHRS, CDR2 YFSETQ. Trimming took 5 bases from V and 5 from J; bases not matched to a gene: 5. CDR3 nucleotide sequence: TGCGCCAGCAGACGGACAGGGGCTAACAATGAGCAGTTCTTC. This encodes CASRRTGANNEQFF. Variable domain in full (rest from reference TRBV5-1 and TRBJ2-1): KAGVTQTPRYLIKTRGQQVTLSCSPISGHRSVSWYQQTPGQGLQFLFEYFSETQRNKGNFPGRFSGRQFSNSRSEMNVSTLELGDSALYLCASRRTGANNEQFFGPGTRLTVL.

This clone appeared once. The rearrangement joins TRBV7-9 to TRBJ1-2; 8 bases fit TRBD1. CDR1 and CDR2 (germline): SEHNR, FQNEAQ (reference sequence). This CDR3 is built from 15 residues. The V gene end was trimmed by 5 bases and the J gene end by 4 bases; junction bases not matched to a gene: 9. The DNA of the CDR3 is TGTGCCAGCAGCATCTTGGGACAGGTCTTCTATGGCTACACCTTC. Protein product: CASSILGQVFYGYTF.

This clone appeared once. This rearrangement joins TRBV27 to TRBJ2-5; 7 nucleotides match TRBD1. Trimming at V came to 3 bases and at J to 6 bases, leaving 7 bases not matched to a gene. The CDR3 sequence is 14 residues long. Germline CDR1 MNHEY, CDR2 SMNVEV (reference sequence). CDR3 loop: CASSLGQSTKTQYF. CDR3 coding DNA: TGTGCCAGCAGTTTGGGACAGAGTACGAAGACCCAGTACTTC.

Only a few counts were recorded for this clone. The rearrangement joins TRBV7-3 to TRBJ2-1; weak D call: TRBD2 (5 bases). Trimming shortened V by 5 bases and J by 9 bases, and 14 bases separated the two germline ends. Germline loops: CDR1 SGHTA, CDR2 FQGTGA. The CDR3 extends over 13 amino acids. The CDR3 DNA reads TGTGCCAGCAGCCTCGAGGAGGTCTCTGAGCAGTTCTTC. This encodes CASSLEEVSEQFF.

This chain uses TRBV3-1 (or the pseudogene TRBV3-2) with TRBJ2-7, with D possibly matching TRBD2 (6 bases). In germline, CDR1 is LGHDT, CDR2 YNNKEL (reference sequence). The CDR3 sequence is 15 residues long. V lost 0 bases, J lost 3 bases, and 12 bases lay in between. For the CDR3, the DNA is TGTGCCAGCAGCCAAGATCGCCTAGCGCTCTACGAGCAGTACTTC. Translating gives CASSQDRLALYEQYF.

This clone came up a few times. The chain has TRBV19 and TRBJ1-1; D perhaps matches TRBD1 (6 bases). CDR1 and CDR2 (germline): LNHDA, SQIVND (reference sequence). V lost 9 bases and J lost 10, with 21 bases in between. The CDR3 length is 13 residues. The CDR3 region is CASQGGEGGAAFF. The CDR3 DNA is TGTGCCAGCCAAGGGGGGGAGGGGGGGGCAGCTTTCTTT.

J is TRBJ2-7 and V is TRBV27; tentative D call: TRBD1 (5 bases). The germline gives CDR1 MNHEY, CDR2 SMNVEV (reference sequence). V lost 2 bases, J lost 5 bases, and 10 bases lay in between. This CDR3 contains 13 residues. The CDR3 sequence: CASSLGRQNEQYF. DNA for the CDR3: TGTGCCAGCAGTTTAGGAAGACAGAACGAGCAGTACTTC.

The rearrangement joins TRBV30 to TRBJ1-1; 10 bases match TRBD1. The CDR3 consists of 18 residues. V gave up 4 bases and J gave up 1 base; unmatched junction bases: 15. Germline lookup yields CDR1 GTSNPN and CDR2 SVGIG (reference sequence). Here the CDR3 DNA reads TGTGCCTGGACTGTAAGGCCCCGGGACAGGGGAAGGAACACTGAAGCTTTCTTT. Its translation: CAWTVRPRDRGRNTEAFF. Combining the CDR3 with reference TRBV30 and TRBJ1-1 gives the whole variable domain SQTIHQWPATLVQPVGSPLSLECTVEGTSNPNLYWYRQAAGRGLQLLFYSVGIGQISSEVPQNLSASRPQDRQFILSSKKLLLSDSGFYLCAWTVRPRDRGRNTEAFFGQGTRLTVV.

CDR3: CASSLHQAGNYGYTF. The CDR3 coding sequence is TGTGCCAGCAGTTTACATCAGGCTGGTAACTATGGCTACACCTTC. V usage is TRBV28 and J usage is TRBJ1-2; D gene ambiguous. Between the trimmed V and J ends, which lost 2 bases and 1 base, there was a span of 11 bases. The CDR3 is 15 amino acids. Per the germline V gene, CDR1 is MDHEN and CDR2 is SYDVKM.